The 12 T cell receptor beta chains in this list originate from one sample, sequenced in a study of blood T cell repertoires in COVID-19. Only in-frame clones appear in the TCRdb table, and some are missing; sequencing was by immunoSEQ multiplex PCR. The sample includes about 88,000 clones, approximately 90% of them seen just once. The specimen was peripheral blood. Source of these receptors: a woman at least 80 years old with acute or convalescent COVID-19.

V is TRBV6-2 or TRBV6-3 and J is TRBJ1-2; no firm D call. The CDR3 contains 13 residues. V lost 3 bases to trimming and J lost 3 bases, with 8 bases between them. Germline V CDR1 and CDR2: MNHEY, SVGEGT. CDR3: CASSYNGDYGYTF. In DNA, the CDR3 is TGTGCCAGCAGTTATAACGGTGACTATGGCTACACCTTC.

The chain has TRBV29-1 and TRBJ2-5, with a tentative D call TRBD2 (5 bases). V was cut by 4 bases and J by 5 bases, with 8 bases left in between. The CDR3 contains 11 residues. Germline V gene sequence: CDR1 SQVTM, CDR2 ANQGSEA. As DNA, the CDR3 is TGCAGCGTTGTGAGGGTGGAGACCCAGTACTTC. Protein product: CSVVRVETQYF.

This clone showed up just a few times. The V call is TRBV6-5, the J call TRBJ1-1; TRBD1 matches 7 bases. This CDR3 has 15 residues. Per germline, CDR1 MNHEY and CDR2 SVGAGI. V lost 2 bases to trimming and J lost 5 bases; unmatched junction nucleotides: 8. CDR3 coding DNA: TGTGCCAGCAGTTACATTGGCCAGGGGGAGACTGAAGCTTTCTTT. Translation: CASSYIGQGETEAFF.

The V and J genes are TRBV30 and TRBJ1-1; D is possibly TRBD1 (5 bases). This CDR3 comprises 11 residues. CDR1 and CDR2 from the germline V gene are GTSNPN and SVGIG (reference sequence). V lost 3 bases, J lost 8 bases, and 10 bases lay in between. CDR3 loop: CAWSRQGEAFF. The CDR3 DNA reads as TGTGCCTGGAGCCGGCAGGGAGAAGCTTTCTTT.

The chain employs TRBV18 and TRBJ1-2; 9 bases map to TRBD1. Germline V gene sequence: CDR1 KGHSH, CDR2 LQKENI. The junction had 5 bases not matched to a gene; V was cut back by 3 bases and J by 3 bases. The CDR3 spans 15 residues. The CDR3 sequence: CASSPGQGIDYGYTF. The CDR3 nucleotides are TGTGCCAGCTCACCGGGACAGGGAATCGACTATGGCTACACCTTC.

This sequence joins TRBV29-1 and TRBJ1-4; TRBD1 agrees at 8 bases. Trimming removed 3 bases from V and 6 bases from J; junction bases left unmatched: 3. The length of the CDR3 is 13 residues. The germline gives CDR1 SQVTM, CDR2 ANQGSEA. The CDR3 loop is CSVEKDRDEKLFF. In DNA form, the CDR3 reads TGCAGCGTTGAGAAGGACAGGGATGAAAAACTGTTTTTT.

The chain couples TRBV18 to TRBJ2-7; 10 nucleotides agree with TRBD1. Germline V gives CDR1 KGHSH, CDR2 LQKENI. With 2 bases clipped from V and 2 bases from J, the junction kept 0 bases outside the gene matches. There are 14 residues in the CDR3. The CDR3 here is CASSPGTGAYEQYF. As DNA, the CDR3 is TGTGCCAGCTCACCAGGGACAGGGGCCTACGAGCAGTACTTC.

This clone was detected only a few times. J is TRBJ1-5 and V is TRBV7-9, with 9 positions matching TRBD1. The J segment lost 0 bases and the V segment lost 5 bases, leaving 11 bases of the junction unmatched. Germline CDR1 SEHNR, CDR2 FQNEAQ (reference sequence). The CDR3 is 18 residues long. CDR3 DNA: TGTGCCAGCAGCCGAACAGGGGGCGAGGGATATAGCAATCAGCCCCAGCATTTT. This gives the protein CASSRTGGEGYSNQPQHF.

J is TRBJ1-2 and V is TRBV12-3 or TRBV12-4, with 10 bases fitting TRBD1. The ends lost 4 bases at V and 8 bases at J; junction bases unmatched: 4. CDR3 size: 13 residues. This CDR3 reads CASSSRDRGGYTF. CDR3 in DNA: TGTGCCAGCAGTTCAAGGGACAGGGGAGGCTACACCTTC.

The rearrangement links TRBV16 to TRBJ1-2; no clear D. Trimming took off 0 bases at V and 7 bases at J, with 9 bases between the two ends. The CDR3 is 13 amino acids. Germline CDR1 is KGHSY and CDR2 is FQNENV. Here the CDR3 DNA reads TGTGCCAGCAGCCAATCGGCCAGTACTGGCTACACCTTC. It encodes CASSQSASTGYTF. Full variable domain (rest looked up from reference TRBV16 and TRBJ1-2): GEEVAQTPKHLVRGEGQKAKLYCAPIKGHSYVFWYQQVLKNEFKFLISFQNENVFDETGMPKERFSAKCLPNSPCSLEIQATKLEDSAVYFCASSQSASTGYTFGSGTRLTVV.

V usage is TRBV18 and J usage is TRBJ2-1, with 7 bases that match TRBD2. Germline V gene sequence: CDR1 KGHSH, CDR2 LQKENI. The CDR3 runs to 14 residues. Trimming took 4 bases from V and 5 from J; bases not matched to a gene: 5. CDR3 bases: TGTGCCAGCTCACGTCTAGCGGAACACAATGAGCAGTTCTTC. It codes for CASSRLAEHNEQFF.

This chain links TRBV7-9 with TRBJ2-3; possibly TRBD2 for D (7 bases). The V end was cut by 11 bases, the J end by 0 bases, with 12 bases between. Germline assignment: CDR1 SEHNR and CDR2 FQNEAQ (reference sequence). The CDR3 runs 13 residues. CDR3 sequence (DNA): TGTGCCTGGGGGGGGGCTAGCACAGATACGCAGTATTTT. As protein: CAWGGASTDTQYF.